Listed here are 26 T cell receptor beta chains from one sample, sequenced in a study of early T cells in non-severe SARS-CoV-2 infection (dated by TCRdb to the early 2020s). Library preparation employed 5' RACE. Sequenced using a NextSeq 500. The public reads were reanalyzed by TCRdb: fastp trimming at Q25, MiXCR alignment, in-frame beta chains only. Each CDR3 protein appears once, grouped with its most common genes and DNA. The sample table shows around 57,000 distinct CDR3 sequences, and under 7.5% are seen once. Together, the top ten hold approximately 4.1% of the sample. The specimen sequenced was whole blood. The receptors derive from an adult who was a healthcare worker with PCR-confirmed SARS-CoV-2 infection or an uninfected control (not recorded which).

This chain joins TRBV18 and TRBJ2-1; D assignment may be TRBD1 or TRBD2 (5 bases each). The CDR3 is made up of 14 amino acids. CDR1 is KGHSH, CDR2 LQKENI, per germline. V was cut by 5 bases and J by 5 bases, with 13 bases left in between. The CDR3 DNA reads as TGTGCCAGCTCATCCTCCGGGGCCCACAATGAGCAGTTCTTC. As protein: CASSSSGAHNEQFF. The full variable domain, with the rest looked up from reference TRBV18 and TRBJ2-1, is NAGVMQNPRHLVRRRGQEARLRCSPMKGHSHVYWYRQLPEEGLKFMVYLQKENIIDESGMPKERFSAEFPKEGPSILRIQQVVRGDSAAYFCASSSSGAHNEQFFGPGTRLTVL.

This clonotype was recorded many times. V gene TRBV11-3 combines with J gene TRBJ2-3; TRBD2 matches at 7 bases. Germline trimming cut 1 base from V and 5 bases from J; bases unmatched to any gene: 6. This CDR3 has 15 residues. Germline assignment: CDR1 SGHNT and CDR2 YENEEA. For the CDR3, the DNA is TGTGCCAGCAGCTTAGGCGGGGGAGTAGGAGATACGCAGTATTTT. Protein sequence: CASSLGGGVGDTQYF.

This clonotype was picked up many times. V gene TRBV10-2 combines with J gene TRBJ1-1; maybe TRBD1 (5 bases). Trimming stripped 9 bases from V and 0 bases from J, with 14 bases between. This CDR3 spans 14 amino acids. Germline V CDR1 and CDR2: WSHSY, SAAADI. This chain's CDR3 is CASNEGRMNTEAFF. CDR3 in DNA: TGCGCCAGTAACGAGGGACGGATGAACACTGAAGCTTTCTTT.

This clonotype occurred many times. The chain uses TRBV29-1 and TRBJ2-1; the match to TRBD2 covers 7 bases. The CDR3 has 12 residues. The V gene's germline CDR1 is SQVTM and CDR2 ANQGSEA. J gave up 7 bases and V 7 bases, and 7 bases lay outside the gene matches. CDR3 in amino acids: CSGQGGRNEQFF. The DNA for the CDR3 is TGCAGCGGGCAGGGAGGGCGGAATGAGCAGTTCTTC.

At least ten counts were recorded for this clonotype. The chain is built from TRBV12-3 or TRBV12-4 and TRBJ2-1, with 9 nucleotides matching TRBD2. Unmatched junction bases numbered 10, after V lost 2 bases and J lost 5 bases. The CDR3 length is 17 residues. The DNA for the CDR3 is TGTGCCAGCAGTTTATATCCGGCGGGGGGGCCTCACAATGAGCAGTTCTTC. Amino acid sequence: CASSLYPAGGPHNEQFF.

This clonotype showed up many times. This chain uses TRBV18 with TRBJ2-1, with 10 bases lining up with TRBD2. Germline lookup yields CDR1 KGHSH and CDR2 LQKENI. The CDR3 is 12 amino acids. V dropped 1 base and J dropped 16; count of bases not matched to a gene: 4. The CDR3 spells CASSPLAGGGFF. The CDR3 nucleotides read TGTGCCAGCTCACCACTAGCGGGGGGCGGTTTCTTC.

This clonotype was found a few times. V gene TRBV24-1 combines with J gene TRBJ2-6; 8 bases agree with TRBD1. Per germline, CDR1 KGHDR and CDR2 SFDVKD. Trimming cost V 4 bases and J 4 bases; bases outside gene matches: 5. The CDR3 runs to 16 residues. The CDR3 sequence: CATSDPDRAGANVLTF. The CDR3 bases are TGTGCCACCAGTGACCCGGACAGGGCCGGGGCCAACGTCCTGACTTTC.

This clonotype turned up a few times. V gene TRBV4-3 combines with J gene TRBJ2-2; D unclear. This CDR3 spans 15 amino acids. The ends were cut back, 0 bases at V and 4 bases at J, with 9 bases in the middle. CDR1 is LGHNA and CDR2 is YSLEER in the germline V gene. CDR3 sequence reads: CASSQDLKATGELFF. As DNA, the CDR3 is TGCGCCAGCAGCCAAGATTTAAAGGCCACCGGGGAGCTGTTTTTT.

This clonotype was seen a handful of times. The chain recombines TRBV7-2 with TRBJ1-5; perhaps TRBD1 as D (5 bases). Trimming stripped 5 bases from V and 2 bases from J, with 16 bases between. This CDR3 has 16 residues. Germline V gene lookup returns CDR1 SGHTA and CDR2 FQGNSA. In DNA, the CDR3 is TGTGCCAGCAGCCGAGCCACCGGGGCCGGCAATCAGCCCCAGCATTTT. The encoded protein is CASSRATGAGNQPQHF. Drawing the rest from reference TRBV7-2 and TRBJ1-5, the complete variable domain is GAGVSQSPSNKVTEKGKDVELRCDPISGHTALYWYRQSLGQGLEFLIYFQGNSAPDKSGLPSDRFSAERTGGSVSTLTIQRTQQEDSAVYLCASSRATGAGNQPQHFGDGTRLSIL.

In its sample, this clonotype was seen a few times. The chain is built from TRBV4-2 and TRBJ2-2, with 9 bases aligning to TRBD1. CDR3 size: 17 residues. Germline V gene lookup returns CDR1 LGHNA and CDR2 YNFKEQ. The V gene end was trimmed by 4 bases and the J gene end by 2 bases; junction bases not matched to a gene: 8. CDR3 amino acids: CASSRDREGFNTGELFF. CDR3 bases: TGTGCCAGCAGCCGGGACAGGGAGGGTTTCAACACCGGGGAGCTGTTTTTT.

This clonotype turned up a few times. The V gene is TRBV9, the J gene TRBJ2-3, with 10 bases lining up with TRBD2. The CDR3 length is 15 residues. The junction had 7 bases not matched to a gene; V was cut back by 4 bases and J by 5 bases. The germline CDR1 and CDR2 sequences are SGDLS and YYNGEE. The CDR3 reads CASSTYSGGQDTQYF. CDR3 bases: TGTGCCAGCAGCACATATAGCGGGGGGCAAGATACGCAGTATTTT.

In its sample, this clonotype was seen a few times. The chain couples TRBV11-3 to TRBJ2-7; 8 bases match TRBD1. The CDR3 runs to 13 residues. Germline assignment: CDR1 SGHNT and CDR2 YENEEA. The junction had 5 bases not matched to a gene; V was cut back by 5 bases and J by 5 bases. The CDR3 loop is CASSNRDRNEQYF. As DNA, the CDR3 is TGTGCCAGCAGCAACCGGGACAGGAACGAGCAGTACTTC.

This clonotype was seen ten or more times. The chain couples TRBV20-1 to TRBJ1-4, with 12 bases matching TRBD1. This CDR3 spans 13 amino acids. Germline values: CDR1 DFQATT, CDR2 SNEGSKA (reference sequence). The ends lost 6 bases at V and 8 bases at J; junction bases unmatched: 4. CDR3 bases: TGCAGTGCGCCCGGGACAGGGGGCGAAAAACTGTTTTTT. Amino acid sequence: CSAPGTGGEKLFF.

This clonotype was observed a handful of times. The J gene is TRBJ2-3, the V gene TRBV20-1; 9 bases match TRBD2. Germline CDR1 DFQATT, CDR2 SNEGSKA (reference sequence). The CDR3 covers 18 residues. V dropped 5 bases and J dropped 2; count of bases not matched to a gene: 17. CDR3 sequence reads: CSAQPASGRGGLTDTQYF. CDR3 coding DNA: TGCAGTGCTCAACCCGCTTCTGGGCGGGGGGGCCTCACAGATACGCAGTATTTT.

In the case of this clonotype: A much more abundant neighbour one base away suggests this may be a read error. The chain combines TRBV28 with TRBJ2-5; the D gene is possibly TRBD1 (5 bases). Germline CDR1 MDHEN, CDR2 SYDVKM. The CDR3 is 16 residues long. The CDR3 region has the DNA TGTGCCAGCAGTTCTCCGCGGACATCGTATCAAGAGTCCCAGTACTTC. Amino acids: CASSSPRTSYQESQYF.

The table lists this clonotype with many counts. This chain joins TRBV6-5 and TRBJ2-7, with D possibly TRBD1 on 6 matching bases. V lost 0 bases, J lost 5 bases, and 14 bases lay in between. Germline V gene sequence: CDR1 MNHEY, CDR2 SVGAGI. The CDR3 has 15 amino acids. CDR3 coding DNA: TGTGCCAGCAGTTACTCCGGACAGTCTTCCAACGAGCAGTACTTC. Amino acid sequence: CASSYSGQSSNEQYF.

Ten or more counts support this clonotype. V usage is TRBV30 and J usage is TRBJ1-2; weak D call: TRBD1 (6 bases). The CDR3 spans 16 residues. Germline V gene sequence: CDR1 GTSNPN, CDR2 SVGIG (reference sequence). V shed 4 bases and J shed 2 bases, with 20 bases lying between them. The CDR3 protein is CAWTKWTVFSNYGYTF. Here the CDR3 DNA reads TGTGCCTGGACCAAATGGACAGTCTTCTCCAACTATGGCTACACCTTC.

This clonotype was picked up many times. The V and J genes are TRBV15 and TRBJ2-2; TRBD1 is a possible D gene (6 bases). This CDR3 is 16 amino acids long. Germline V gene lookup returns CDR1 LNHNV and CDR2 YYDKDF (reference sequence). The V end lost 3 bases, the J end lost 3 bases, and 14 bases lay between the germline ends. CDR3 sequence reads: CATSSSLRGYTGELFF. CDR3 coding DNA: TGTGCCACCAGCAGCTCCCTCAGGGGTTACACCGGGGAGCTGTTTTTT.

This clonotype showed up many times. The J gene is TRBJ2-1, the V gene TRBV19, with 10 nucleotides matching TRBD2. This CDR3 contains 19 residues. The V segment lost 5 bases and the J segment 4 bases; nucleotides outside the gene matches: 17. CDR1 and CDR2 (germline): LNHDA, SQIVND (reference sequence). CDR3 sequence reads: CASSPGLRLAGAPYNEQFF. CDR3 nucleotides: TGTGCCAGTAGTCCCGGGTTGAGGCTAGCGGGGGCCCCATACAATGAGCAGTTCTTC. The full variable domain, with the rest looked up from reference TRBV19 and TRBJ2-1, is DGGITQSPKYLFRKEGQNVTLSCEQNLNHDAMYWYRQDPGQGLRLIYYSQIVNDFQKGDIAEGYSVSREKKESFPLTVTSAQKNPTAFYLCASSPGLRLAGAPYNEQFFGPGTRLTVL.

This clonotype came up many times. J is TRBJ1-1 and V is TRBV30; D might be TRBD1 (5 bases). The V and J ends lost 3 bases and 0 bases respectively, with 23 bases between them. Germline CDR1 and CDR2: GTSNPN and SVGIG (reference sequence). The CDR3 totals 18 residues. The CDR3 loop reads CAWSDPPGGAGMNTEAFF. The CDR3 nucleotides are TGTGCCTGGAGCGACCCTCCCGGGGGTGCAGGGATGAACACTGAAGCTTTCTTT.

This clonotype was recorded at least ten times. The CDR3 DNA is TGTGCCAGCAGCTTAAAAGTCGGAGCAGGTCAGCCCCAGCATTTT. Translating it yields CASSLKVGAGQPQHF. The chain joins TRBV5-6 to TRBJ1-5; no reliable D call. V was shortened by 2 bases and J by 6 bases, with 15 bases between the two germline ends. This CDR3 has 15 amino acids. The germline CDR1 and CDR2 sequences are SGHDT and YYEEEE.

By proportion, this clonotype is medium-sized (0.01 to 0.1%). V is TRBV10-2 and J is TRBJ2-5; D gene ambiguous. Germline assignment: CDR1 WSHSY and CDR2 SAAADI. There are 15 residues in the CDR3. The V gene lost 7 bases and the J gene lost 0 bases, with 15 bases spanning the gap. Here the CDR3 reads CASIRSLMYQETQYF. The DNA for the CDR3 is TGCGCCAGCATTCGCTCGTTGATGTACCAAGAGACCCAGTACTTC.

In its sample, this clonotype was seen many times. V is TRBV10-3 and J is TRBJ1-2; 7 bases fit TRBD1. Germline CDR1 ENHRY, CDR2 SYGVKD. CDR3 size: 15 residues. Unmatched junction bases numbered 13, after V lost 6 bases and J lost 6 bases. The CDR3 is CAISSILTGRDGYTF. The CDR3 region has the DNA TGTGCCATCAGCTCAATATTGACAGGGAGGGATGGCTACACCTTC.

The CDR3 coding sequence is TGTGCCAGCAGCCGACTGGAGCGGACGGGGACTTTCTTT. It codes for CASSRLERTGTFF. V usage is TRBV12-3 or TRBV12-4 and J usage is TRBJ1-1; no clear D gene. The CDR3 covers 13 residues. V shed 6 bases and J shed 12 bases, with 20 bases lying between them.

In this sample, this clonotype turned up many times. V and J are TRBV14 and TRBJ1-6, with 9 bases that match TRBD1. The V and J ends lost 3 bases and 0 bases, in that order; junction bases with no gene match: 3. This CDR3 contains 17 residues. CDR1 and CDR2 from the germline V gene are SGHDN and FVKESK. The CDR3 DNA reads as TGTGCCAGCAGCCACCGACAGGGGGGCTCCTATAATTCACCCCTCCACTTT. The encoded protein is CASSHRQGGSYNSPLHF.

The CDR3, as DNA: TGTGCCAGCAGCCCGGGACAGGGGGCGCGTGAGCAGTACTTC. This gives the protein CASSPGQGAREQYF. This chain links TRBV7-2 with TRBJ2-7; 12 nucleotides match TRBD1. The CDR3 length is 14 residues. Per the germline V gene, CDR1 is SGHTA and CDR2 is FQGNSA. Trimming cost V 5 bases and J 7 bases; bases outside gene matches: 6.